This TCR beta chain is from a study of CD8+CD57+ T cells in acquired aplastic anemia. According to the study, genomic DNA was the template for TCR beta VDJ and CDR3 profiling. Via MiXCR, TCRdb re-called the reads, giving one row per CDR3 protein. The sample records under 500,000 distinct CDR3 sequences, about a third being singletons. General study points: Twenty-nine CD8+ CDR3 sequences were shared between patients and controls.

In its sample, this clonotype was seen many times. Its antigen is unknown. The CDR3 contains 11 residues. Trimming took off 0 bases at V and 8 bases at J, with 3 bases between the two ends. Germline lookup yields CDR1 SGDLS and CDR2 YYNGEE. Sequencing involved patients with CD8+CD57+ cell expansion previously shown by flow cytometry. When blood sampling took place, the patients had received no therapy. V and J are TRBV9 and TRBJ2-1, with D unclear. The clonotype comes from a human donor with aplastic anemia. The sample was sorted CD4+, CD8+, or CD8+CD57+ T cells (not recorded which) from PBMCs. CDR3 DNA: TGTGCCAGCAGCGTAGGGTATGAGCAGTTCTTC. It translates to CASSVGYEQFF.